This TCR beta chain was identified during a study of metastatic and nonmetastatic thyroid tumors. As for the study in general: The comparison covered peripheral blood and tumor or nodule tissue in malignant and benign thyroid patients.

This clone has a count of ten or more. The V gene's germline CDR1 is MNHEY and CDR2 SVGAGI. V lost 2 bases and J lost 2; bases outside the gene matches: 5. This CDR3 region has 16 residues. TCRdb reprocessed the PCR reads via MiXCR. The profile shows 32,000 or so clones, 17% of them singletons. Nobody among the patients had been given any treatment before thyroid surgery. The TCR was taken from a male donor with papillary thyroid cancer or a benign thyroid nodule (not recorded which). Some clones in this sample may be carry-over from other donors' samples. The V and J genes are TRBV6-5 and TRBJ2-3, with 9 bases that match TRBD2. Sequencing was done on a sample of blood. Here the CDR3 reads CASSYGTSIITDTQYF. DNA for the CDR3: TGTGCCAGCAGTTACGGGACTAGCATAATCACAGATACGCAGTATTTT.